The following is a TCR beta chain sequence with its context. Its antigen is not known. Those who donated were healthy HIV-negative adults, with no recent acute infections or vaccinations reported. TCRdb's table, derived via immunoSEQ multiplex PCR, lists solely in-frame clones and lacks some. The repertoire holds 800,000 to 1,200,000 clones, with about 84% as singletons. This specimen belongs to a study of shared clonotypes between healthy human individuals. Study findings and constraints: Clonotypes shared by all four sorted-subset donors had higher generation probabilities than non-shared clonotypes. Shared across several donors were 4% to 6% of the naive CD4 clonotypes.

V shed 10 bases and J 7 bases; nucleotides not matched to a gene: 7. Germline V gene lookup returns CDR1 SNHLY and CDR2 FYNNEI. The CDR3 runs to 13 residues. The sequence came from a man aged 18 to 35 in good health. Some clones in this sample may be carry-over from other donors' samples. The sample taken for sequencing was memory CD4+ T cells from PBMCs. Subset reported: CD45RA-negative fraction. The chain couples TRBV2 to TRBJ1-4; TRBD1 agrees at 9 bases. CDR3 loop: CAIRGQGLEKLFF. Here the CDR3 DNA reads TGTGCCATCCGGGGACAGGGCCTTGAAAAACTGTTTTTT. The whole variable domain, filled in from reference TRBV2 and TRBJ1-4, reads EPEVTQTPSHQVTQMGQEVILRCVPISNHLYFYWYRQILGQKVEFLVSFYNNEISEKSEIFDDQFSVERPDGSNFTLKIRSTKLEDSAMYFCAIRGQGLEKLFFGSGTQLSVL.